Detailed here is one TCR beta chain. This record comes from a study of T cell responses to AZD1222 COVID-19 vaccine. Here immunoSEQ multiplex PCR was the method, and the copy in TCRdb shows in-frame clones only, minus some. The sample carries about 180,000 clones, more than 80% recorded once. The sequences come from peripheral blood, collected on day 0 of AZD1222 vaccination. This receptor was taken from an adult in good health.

CDR3 nucleotides: TGTGCCTGGAGTGTAATAGCGGGAGGGCCGAATGAGCAGTTCTTC. Protein sequence: CAWSVIAGGPNEQFF. This chain uses TRBV30 with TRBJ2-1; 11 bases line up with TRBD2. This CDR3 is built from 15 residues. Germline lookup yields CDR1 GTSNPN and CDR2 SVGIG (reference sequence). The trim removed 0 bases at V and 7 bases at J, leaving 5 bases unmatched.